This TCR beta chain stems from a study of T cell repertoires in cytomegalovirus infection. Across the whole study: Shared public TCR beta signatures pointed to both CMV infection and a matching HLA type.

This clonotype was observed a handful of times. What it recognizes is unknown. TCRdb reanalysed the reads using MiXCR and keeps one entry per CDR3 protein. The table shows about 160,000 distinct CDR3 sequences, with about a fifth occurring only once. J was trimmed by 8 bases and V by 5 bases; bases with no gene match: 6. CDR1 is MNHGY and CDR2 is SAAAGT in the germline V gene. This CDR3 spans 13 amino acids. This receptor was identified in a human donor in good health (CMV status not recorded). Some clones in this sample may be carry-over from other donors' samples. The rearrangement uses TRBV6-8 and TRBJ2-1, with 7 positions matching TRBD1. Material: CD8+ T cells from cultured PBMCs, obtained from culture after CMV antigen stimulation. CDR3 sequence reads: CASSARGQYEQFF. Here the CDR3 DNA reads TGTGCCAGCAGTGCCCGGGGACAGTATGAGCAGTTCTTC.